Each of the 3 T cell receptor beta chains below was sequenced from the same sample in a study of T cells in narcolepsy. Data came from immunoSEQ multiplex PCR; TCRdb stores just in-frame clones and leaves some out. The sample includes tens of thousands of clones, around four fifths seen only once; the top ten take 1.2%. Sequencing was done on a sample of CD45RA- memory CD4+ T cells from PBMCs. The receptors derive from a human donor with narcolepsy.

This clone was recorded once. CDR3 sequence (DNA): TGCGCCAGCAGCTTTACCAGGGGACTTTCGGACGAGCAGTACTTC. Residues: CASSFTRGLSDEQYF. The chain combines TRBV5-1 with TRBJ2-7; D possibly matches TRBD1 or TRBD2 (6 bases each). The CDR3 is 15 amino acids. V was pared by 2 bases and J by 5 bases, with 17 bases between. CDR1 is SGHRS and CDR2 is YFSETQ in the germline V gene.

The chain combines TRBV7-8 with TRBJ2-1; D is undetermined. The CDR3 consists of 14 residues. Germline loops: CDR1 SGHVS, CDR2 FQNEAQ. Trimming shortened V by 4 bases and J by 5 bases, and 12 bases separated the two germline ends. The CDR3 nucleotides are TGTGCCAGCAGCTATTCGGTAGAGAACAATGAGCAGTTCTTC. It translates to CASSYSVENNEQFF.

The V and J genes are TRBV7-6 and TRBJ2-7; TRBD2 agrees at 7 bases. Germline trimming cut 2 bases from V and 1 base from J; bases unmatched to any gene: 8. There are 16 residues in the CDR3. CDR1 is SGHVS, CDR2 FNYEAQ, per germline. The CDR3 spells CASSLKPPAGSYEQYF. DNA of the CDR3: TGTGCCAGCAGCTTAAAGCCTCCAGCGGGATCCTACGAGCAGTACTTC.